This TCR beta chain comes out of a study of T cells after yellow fever vaccination. General study points: Once the booster was given, most primary-vaccination clones reappeared, at about 96% for CD4 and around 90% for CD8.

Germline values: CDR1 MNHNS, CDR2 SASEGT. CDR3 length equals 14 residues. V lost 6 bases to trimming and J lost 7 bases; unmatched junction nucleotides: 9. Using its own MiXCR run on the 5' RACE reads, TCRdb lists one record per CDR3 protein. The top ten clones hold about a sixth of a sample with 450,000 to 550,000 distinct CDR3 sequences, 21% of them seen once. About this clonotype: As yet, its antigen is unknown.

This chain connects TRBV6-1 to TRBJ2-1; TRBD1 matches at 7 bases. The sequencing here drew on PBMCs, taken roughly 23 days after the first yellow fever vaccination. The source is a man aged 18 to 29 who received the YFV17D yellow fever vaccine. CDR3 nucleotides: TGTGCCAGCAGCCCGGGACAGAATGTAAATGAGCAGTTCTTC. Its protein product is CASSPGQNVNEQFF.